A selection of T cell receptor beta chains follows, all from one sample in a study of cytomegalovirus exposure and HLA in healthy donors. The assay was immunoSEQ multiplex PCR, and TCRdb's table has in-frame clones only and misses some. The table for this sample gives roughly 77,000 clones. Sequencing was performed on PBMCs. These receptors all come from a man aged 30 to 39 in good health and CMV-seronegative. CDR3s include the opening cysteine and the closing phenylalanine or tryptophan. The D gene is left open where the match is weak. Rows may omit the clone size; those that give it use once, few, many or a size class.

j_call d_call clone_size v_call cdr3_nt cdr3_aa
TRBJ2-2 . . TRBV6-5 TGTGCCAGCAGTTACGGCCTAGGGGACTTAATAGGGGAGCTGTTTTTT CASSYGLGDLIGELFF
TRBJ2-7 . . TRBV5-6 TGTGCCAGCAGCCAGACTAGATCAGAGCAGTACTTC CASSQTRSEQYF
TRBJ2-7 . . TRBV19 TGTGCCAGCAATCGGGCAGGGGGGTCCTACGAGCAGTACTTC CASNRAGGSYEQYF
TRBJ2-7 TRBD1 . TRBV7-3 TGTGCCAGCAGTTCCGGGACAGGGGCCCGCGAGCAGTACTTC CASSSGTGAREQYF
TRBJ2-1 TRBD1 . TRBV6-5 TGTGCCAGCAGTTATTCTACCGGGACAGGGGCCAATGAGCAGTTCTTC CASSYSTGTGANEQFF
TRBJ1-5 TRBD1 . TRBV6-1 TGTGCCAGCAGGCGGACAGGGAGGAATCAGCCCCAGCATTTT CASRRTGRNQPQHF
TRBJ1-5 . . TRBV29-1 TGCAGCGTTGGTTCGGGACCGCGGGGTCAGCCCCAGCATTTT CSVGSGPRGQPQHF
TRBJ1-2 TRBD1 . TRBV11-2 TGTGCCAGCAGCTTAGGGACAGGGGATGGCTACACCTTC CASSLGTGDGYTF
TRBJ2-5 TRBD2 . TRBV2 TGTGCCAGCCTAGCGGGAGGAAGGAGAGAGACCCAGTACTTC CASLAGGRRETQYF
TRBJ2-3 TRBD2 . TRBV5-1 TGCGCCAGCAGCTCTGGACTAGCGGGGACCACAGATACGCAGTATTTT CASSSGLAGTTDTQYF
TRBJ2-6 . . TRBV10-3 TGTGCCATCAGGCGAGGAGGCTCTGGGGCCAACGTCCTGACTTTC CAIRRGGSGANVLTF
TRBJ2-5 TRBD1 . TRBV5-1 TGCGCCAGCAGCATGGGGACAGCCGGCATGGAGACCCAGTACTTC CASSMGTAGMETQYF
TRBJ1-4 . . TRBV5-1 TGCGCCAGCAGCAAACTAACTAATGAAAAACTGTTTTTT CASSKLTNEKLFF
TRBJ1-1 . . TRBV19 TGTGCCAGTAGTCCCCGTGCCGGTGGAGCTTTCTTT CASSPRAGGAFF
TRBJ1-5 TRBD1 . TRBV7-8 TGTGCCAGCAGAAAGGACAGGGGGCAGAATCAGCCCCAGCATTTT CASRKDRGQNQPQHF
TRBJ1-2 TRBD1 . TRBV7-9 TGTGCCAGCGCCGGGACAGACGACTATGGCTACACCTTC CASAGTDDYGYTF
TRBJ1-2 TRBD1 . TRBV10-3 TGTGCCATCAGTGCGTCAGGACAGGGGTTATCTGGCTACACCTTC CAISASGQGLSGYTF
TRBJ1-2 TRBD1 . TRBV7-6 TGTGCCAGCAGCTTAGGGGACAGGGAGACCGGTGGCTACACCTTC CASSLGDRETGGYTF
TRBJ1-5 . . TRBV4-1 TGCGCCAGCAGCCAAGGTCCCTTACAAAAAAGCAATCAGCCCCAGCATTTT CASSQGPLQKSNQPQHF
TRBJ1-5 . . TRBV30 TGTGCCTGGAGTGTCCGGAGCAATCAGCCCCAGCATTTT CAWSVRSNQPQHF
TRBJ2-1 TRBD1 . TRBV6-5 TGTGCCAGCAGTTCCGGGACAGGGGATTTCGGTGAGCAGTTCTTC CASSSGTGDFGEQFF
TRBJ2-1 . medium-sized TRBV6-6 TGTGCCAGCAGTTCCGTCCGGGACTACAATGAGCAGTTCTTC CASSSVRDYNEQFF
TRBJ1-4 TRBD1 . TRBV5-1 TGCGCCAGCAGCTTCCAACAGGGGGCAATCGAAAAACTGTTTTTT CASSFQQGAIEKLFF
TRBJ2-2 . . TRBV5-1 TGCGCCAGCAGCTTTAGTAGTAGCGCGGGCGGGGAGCTGTTTTTT CASSFSSSAGGELFF
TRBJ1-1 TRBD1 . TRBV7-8 TGTGCCAGCAGCTTACGACAGGGAGCTGAAGCTTTCTTT CASSLRQGAEAFF
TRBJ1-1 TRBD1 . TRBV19 TGTGCCAGTAGTGACCGCGGGACAGCCAACACTGAAGCTTTCTTT CASSDRGTANTEAFF
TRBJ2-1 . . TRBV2 TGTGCCAGCGCAGATCGGGACTTCCCAGGCGATGAGCAGTTCTTC CASADRDFPGDEQFF
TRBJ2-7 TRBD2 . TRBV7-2 TGTGCCAGCAGCTTTAATCTAGCGGGAGGCGAGCAGTACTTC CASSFNLAGGEQYF
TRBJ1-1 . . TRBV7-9 TGTGCCAGCAGCTTATCAGGGTCTGAAGCTTTCTTT CASSLSGSEAFF
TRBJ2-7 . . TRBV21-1 TGTGCCAGCAGCAAACGAGCGGGAGAGGGGGGCTCCTACGAGCAGTACTTC CASSKRAGEGGSYEQYF
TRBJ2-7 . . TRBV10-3 TGTGCCATCAGTGAGTCCCCCAGGTACGAGCAGTACTTC CAISESPRYEQYF
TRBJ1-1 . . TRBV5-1 TGCGCCAGCAGCCCAACAGTCTTGATGAACACTGAAGCTTTCTTT CASSPTVLMNTEAFF
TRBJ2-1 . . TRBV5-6 TGTGCCAGCAGCCTCGGGTTTAATGAGCAGTTCTTC CASSLGFNEQFF
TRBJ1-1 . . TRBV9 TGTGCCAGCAGCGTAGGGAGCAGTATTAAGAACACTGAAGCTTTCTTT CASSVGSSIKNTEAFF
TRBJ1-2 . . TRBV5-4 TGTGCCAGCAGCTTGGTCGCGGGGGCGGTGAGGGGCTACACCTTC CASSLVAGAVRGYTF
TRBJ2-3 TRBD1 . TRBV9 TGTGCCAGCACCCGGGACAGGGGAACAGATACGCAGTATTTT CASTRDRGTDTQYF
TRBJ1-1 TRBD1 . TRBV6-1 TGTGCCAGCAGGCTCGGACAGGGGGACACTGAAGCTTTCTTT CASRLGQGDTEAFF
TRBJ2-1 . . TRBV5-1 TGCGCCAGCAGCTTGGACGGTGACACCTACAATGAGCAGTTCTTC CASSLDGDTYNEQFF
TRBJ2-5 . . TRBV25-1 TGTGCCAGCAGTGAGAGGGCAGGTCATGAGACCCAGTACTTC CASSERAGHETQYF
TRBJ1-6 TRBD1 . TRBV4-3 TGCGCCAGCAGCCAAAAACAGGGGGAGGAATCACCCCTCCACTTT CASSQKQGEESPLHF